This T cell receptor beta chain was sequenced for a study of T cell responses to AZD1222 COVID-19 vaccine. TCRdb's table, derived via immunoSEQ multiplex PCR, lists solely in-frame clones and lacks some. The data contain tens of thousands of clones, over 75% of them singletons. Germline CDR1 SQVTM, CDR2 ANQGSEA. The V end was cut by 7 bases, the J end by 0 bases, with 18 bases between. The CDR3 extends over 15 amino acids. The source is an adult in good health. Sequenced material: peripheral blood, taken on day 0 of MenACWY control vaccination. The chain uses TRBV29-1 and TRBJ1-1, with D possibly TRBD1 on 6 matching bases. The CDR3 loop reads CSGYRVGAMNTEAFF. Written as DNA, the CDR3 is TGCAGCGGATACAGGGTTGGGGCAATGAACACTGAAGCTTTCTTT.